Listed here are 21 T cell receptor beta chains from one sample, sequenced in a study of early T cells in non-severe SARS-CoV-2 infection. TCRdb processed the 5' RACE reads anew with MiXCR; each CDR3 protein has one entry. Here the sample spans tens of thousands of distinct CDR3 sequences, 5% being singletons. Sequencing was done on a sample of whole blood. Receptors originate from an adult who was a healthcare worker with PCR-confirmed SARS-CoV-2 infection or an uninfected control (not recorded which).

A few counts support this clonotype. The chain couples TRBV9 to TRBJ1-1; D gene ambiguous. V was pared by 0 bases and J by 3 bases, with 9 bases between. The CDR3 consists of 14 residues. Germline-derived CDR1 and CDR2 are SGDLS and YYNGEE. The CDR3 is CASSVVGSYTEAFF. CDR3 bases: TGTGCCAGCAGCGTAGTTGGCAGTTACACTGAAGCTTTCTTT.

This clonotype was detected a few times. The chain links TRBV4-1 to TRBJ2-2; no reliable D call. The germline V and J ends were trimmed by 0 bases and 5 bases, with 4 bases remaining between them. The CDR3 sequence is 13 residues long. CDR1 is MGHRA and CDR2 is YSYEKL in the germline V gene. The DNA for the CDR3 is TGCGCCAGCAGCCAAGAAGATACCGGGGAGCTGTTTTTT. Its protein is CASSQEDTGELFF.

This clonotype was detected only a few times. The V gene is TRBV5-4, the J gene TRBJ2-1; maybe TRBD1 (6 bases). The CDR3 is 14 residues long. The germline V and J ends were trimmed by 3 bases and 9 bases, with 16 bases remaining between them. Germline V gives CDR1 SGHNT, CDR2 YYREEE (reference sequence). The CDR3 bases are TGTGCCAGCAGCTACAGACAGGTAGCTGGTGAGCAGTTCTTC. Encoded protein: CASSYRQVAGEQFF.

This clonotype came up many times. This chain connects TRBV29-1 to TRBJ2-1; the D gene is possibly TRBD2 (5 bases). The CDR3 is 11 residues long. The V gene lost 1 base and the J gene lost 10 bases, with 8 bases spanning the gap. Germline loops: CDR1 SQVTM, CDR2 ANQGSEA. The CDR3 DNA reads TGCAGCGTTGAAGTTACGGGGGAGCAGTTCTTC. Protein: CSVEVTGEQFF.

A few counts support this clonotype. The rearrangement joins TRBV28 to TRBJ1-1, with D possibly matching TRBD1 (5 bases). Per the germline V gene, CDR1 is MDHEN and CDR2 is SYDVKM. Trimming took off 8 bases at V and 1 base at J, with 14 bases between the two ends. The CDR3 is made up of 14 amino acids. CDR3 DNA: TGTGCCAGCGGTTCGACAGCCAAGAACACTGAAGCTTTCTTT. It specifies CASGSTAKNTEAFF.

The table lists this clonotype with many counts. The chain carries TRBV3-1 and TRBJ2-1; D gene uncertain. The CDR3 loop spans 15 amino acids. V was pared by 4 bases and J by 3 bases, with 13 bases between. Germline-derived CDR1 and CDR2 are LGHDT and YNNKEL (reference sequence). The CDR3 DNA reads TGTGCCAGCAGCCCTGGCATATGGGACTACAATGAGCAGTTCTTC. Protein product: CASSPGIWDYNEQFF.

The chain has TRBV21-1 and TRBJ2-4; the DNA was not compared with TRBD1, the D call given in the table. TRBV21-1 is a documented pseudogene. The CDR3 runs to 16 residues. CDR3 sequence (DNA): TGTGCCAGCATCGATCTTCCGGACAGAACCAAAAACATTCAGTACTTC. The encoded protein is CASIDLPDRTKNIQYF.

This clonotype was counted at least ten times. J is TRBJ1-2 and V is TRBV6-5; the match to TRBD1 covers 8 bases. The V segment lost 7 bases and the J segment 2 bases; nucleotides outside the gene matches: 6. This CDR3 has 14 residues. Germline loops: CDR1 MNHEY, CDR2 SVGAGI. CDR3 loop: CASTRTGSNYGYTF. The CDR3 DNA follows: TGTGCCAGCACCCGGACAGGGTCCAACTATGGCTACACCTTC.

This clonotype was picked up many times. The gene calls are TRBV28 and TRBJ2-5; unclear D gene. V was trimmed by 7 bases and J by 0 bases, leaving 3 bases between them. This CDR3 contains 11 residues. The V gene's germline CDR1 is MDHEN and CDR2 SYDVKM. The CDR3 region is CASTDQETQYF. DNA of the CDR3: TGTGCCAGCACCGACCAAGAGACCCAGTACTTC.

The J gene is TRBJ1-5, the V gene TRBV5-6, with D tentatively TRBD1 (5 bases). Trimming shortened V by 4 bases and J by 7 bases, and 18 bases separated the two germline ends. The germline CDR1 and CDR2 sequences are SGHDT and YYEEEE. The CDR3 loop spans 15 amino acids. The CDR3 DNA is TGTGCCAGCAGCCGCAACGGGCGGGGCGTGCAGCCCCAGCATTTT. As protein: CASSRNGRGVQPQHF.

Ten or more counts support this clonotype. The chain combines TRBV2 with TRBJ2-3; D gene ambiguous. Germline CDR1 reads SNHLY; CDR2 reads FYNNEI. The CDR3 contains 14 residues. V was shortened by 4 bases and J by 2 bases, with 10 bases between the two germline ends. The CDR3 nucleotides are TGTGCCAGCAGTGCGGGCGGAAACACAGATACGCAGTATTTT. Amino acid sequence: CASSAGGNTDTQYF.

This clonotype was picked up a small number of times. The chain has TRBV25-1 and TRBJ1-6; D not resolved. Deletions cut 0 bases from V and 6 bases from J, with 0 bases between. Germline CDR1 MGHDK, CDR2 SYGVNS. The CDR3 consists of 12 residues. The DNA of the CDR3 is TGTGCCAGCAGTGAATATAATTCACCCCTCCACTTT. Translating gives CASSEYNSPLHF.

There are many counts of this clonotype. This chain connects TRBV4-3 to TRBJ1-1, with unresolved D. The germline V gene encodes CDR1 LGHNA and CDR2 YSLEER. V was pared by 7 bases and J by 6 bases, with 9 bases between. The CDR3 runs to 11 residues. CDR3 sequence reads: CASTQVAEAFF. The CDR3 nucleotides are TGCGCCAGCACCCAGGTGGCTGAAGCTTTCTTT.

This clonotype was counted only a few times. V and J are TRBV6-2 or TRBV6-3 and TRBJ1-2; the match to TRBD1 covers 7 bases. With 0 bases clipped from V and 4 bases from J, the junction kept 5 bases outside the gene matches. CDR3 length: 15 residues. Germline V CDR1 and CDR2: MNHEY, SVGEGT. The CDR3 reads CASSYSAGGGYGYTF. The CDR3 DNA is TGTGCCAGCAGTTACTCGGCAGGGGGTGGCTATGGCTACACCTTC.

This clonotype has more than one count but fewer than ten. The chain has TRBV12-3 or TRBV12-4 and TRBJ1-6; D remains unclear. Deletions cut 5 bases from V and 0 bases from J, with 14 bases between. There are 17 residues in the CDR3. The CDR3 region has the DNA TGTGCCAGCAGTACTAATCCCTCGGGCTCCTATAATTCACCCCTCCACTTT. This gives the protein CASSTNPSGSYNSPLHF.

In its sample, this clonotype was seen many times. V gene TRBV28 combines with J gene TRBJ2-1, with D perhaps TRBD2 (6 bases). Germline lookup yields CDR1 MDHEN and CDR2 SYDVKM. The CDR3 totals 13 residues. The ends were cut back, 8 bases at V and 8 bases at J, with 16 bases in the middle. The CDR3 sequence is CASLKGLGYEQFF. In DNA, the CDR3 is TGTGCCAGCCTTAAGGGACTCGGCTATGAGCAGTTCTTC.

This clonotype was seen more than once but under ten times. The chain employs TRBV20-1 and TRBJ2-3, with TRBD1 identical over 7 bases. V dropped 6 bases and J dropped 2; count of bases not matched to a gene: 8. This CDR3 comprises 14 residues. CDR1 is DFQATT, CDR2 SNEGSKA, per germline (reference sequence). CDR3 loop: CSATRTGTTDTQYF. The CDR3 DNA follows: TGCAGTGCCACCCGGACAGGAACCACAGATACGCAGTATTTT.

This clonotype was observed at least ten times. This rearrangement joins TRBV28 to TRBJ1-4; D is perhaps TRBD1 (6 bases). There are 14 residues in the CDR3. The V end was cut by 2 bases, the J end by 6 bases, with 10 bases between. Germline-derived CDR1 and CDR2 are MDHEN and SYDVKM. The CDR3 DNA is TGTGCCAGCAGTTTAGGGGGGCCCGATGAAAAACTGTTTTTT. Protein product: CASSLGGPDEKLFF.

This clonotype appeared many times. This sequence joins TRBV7-8 and TRBJ2-4; 8 nucleotides match TRBD1. Per the germline V gene, CDR1 is SGHVS and CDR2 is FQNEAQ. This CDR3 spans 14 amino acids. V shed 5 bases and J 1 base; nucleotides not matched to a gene: 1. CDR3 residues: CASSRDRAKNIQYF. In DNA, the CDR3 is TGTGCCAGCAGCCGGGACAGGGCCAAAAACATTCAGTACTTC. The whole variable domain, remainder taken from reference TRBV7-8 and TRBJ2-4, is GAGVSQSPRYKVAKRGQDVALRCDPISGHVSLFWYQQALGQGPEFLTYFQNEAQLDKSGLPSDRFFAERPEGSVSTLKIQRTQQEDSAVYLCASSRDRAKNIQYFGAGTRLSVL.

This clonotype was recorded many times. V usage is TRBV28 and J usage is TRBJ1-5, with 7 bases identical to TRBD1. This CDR3 comprises 14 residues. Germline V CDR1 and CDR2: MDHEN, SYDVKM. V gave up 8 bases and J gave up 5 bases; unmatched junction bases: 9. The CDR3 loop is CASRGGQRHQPQHF. Written as DNA, the CDR3 is TGTGCCAGCCGGGGGGGACAGCGGCATCAGCCCCAGCATTTT. Full variable domain (rest looked up from reference TRBV28 and TRBJ1-5): DVKVTQSSRYLVKRTGEKVFLECVQDMDHENMFWYRQDPGLGLRLIYFSYDVKMKEKGDIPEGYSVSREKKERFSLILESASTNQTSMYLCASRGGQRHQPQHFGDGTRLSIL.

This clonotype appeared many times. The V call is TRBV18, the J call TRBJ2-1; D is unclear. The length of the CDR3 is 13 residues. Per germline, CDR1 KGHSH and CDR2 LQKENI. Deletions cut 2 bases from V and 7 bases from J, with 9 bases between. The CDR3 sequence is CASSPGIWNEQFF. DNA for the CDR3: TGTGCCAGCTCACCAGGGATATGGAATGAGCAGTTCTTC.